A single sample is the source of the 14 T cell receptor beta chains below, sequenced in a study of blood T cell repertoires in COVID-19. Data came from immunoSEQ multiplex PCR; TCRdb stores just in-frame clones and leaves some out. The sample has over 70,000 clones, 70% to 90% seen once; the top ten hold roughly 9.8%. The sequenced sample consisted of peripheral blood. These receptors all stem from a man in his sixties with COVID-19, enrolled during active disease.

The chain links TRBV4-2 to TRBJ2-2, with D hard to call. V was pared by 2 bases and J by 2 bases, with 3 bases between. This CDR3 has 13 amino acids. Germline-derived CDR1 and CDR2 are LGHNA and YNFKEQ. The CDR3 sequence is CASSQLNTGELFF. The CDR3 DNA reads as TGTGCCAGCAGCCAACTTAACACCGGGGAGCTGTTTTTT.

The CDR3 nucleotides read TGTGCCAGCAGTCCGGACACCGGGGAGCTGTTTTTT. This codes for CASSPDTGELFF. V is TRBV2 and J is TRBJ2-2; D unclear. V lost 5 bases, J lost 3 bases, and 4 bases lay in between. Germline loops: CDR1 SNHLY, CDR2 FYNNEI. CDR3 length equals 12 residues.

This sequence joins TRBV18 and TRBJ2-2; no clear D. The CDR3 is 15 residues long. V gave up 2 bases and J gave up 5 bases, with 12 bases separating them. Germline V gene data show CDR1 as KGHSH and CDR2 as LQKENI. CDR3 amino acids: CASSPSQARTGELFF. CDR3 sequence (DNA): TGTGCCAGCTCACCATCGCAAGCGAGGACCGGGGAGCTGTTTTTT.

The chain is built from TRBV12-3 or TRBV12-4 and TRBJ2-7; the match to TRBD1 covers 9 bases. Losses at the gene ends were 5 bases for V and 2 bases for J; bases not matched to a gene: 1. This CDR3 region has 13 residues. The CDR3 here is CASSRTGAYEQYF. The CDR3, as DNA: TGTGCCAGCAGTCGGACAGGGGCCTACGAGCAGTACTTC.

The V gene is TRBV18, the J gene TRBJ2-7; maybe TRBD1 (5 bases). The CDR3 runs 14 residues. Germline CDR1 and CDR2: KGHSH and LQKENI. V was cut by 0 bases and J by 1 base, with 7 bases left in between. The CDR3 DNA reads as TGTGCCAGCTCACCACCGGACACGTCCTACGAGCAGTACTTC. It yields the protein CASSPPDTSYEQYF.

This rearrangement joins TRBV5-1 to TRBJ2-3; 11 bases align to TRBD2. From germline, CDR1 is SGHRS and CDR2 YFSETQ. V lost 3 bases, J lost 1 base, and 7 bases stayed unmatched. The CDR3 runs to 17 residues. The CDR3 spells CASSSRLAGTGTDTQYF. The CDR3 bases are TGCGCCAGCAGCTCCAGACTAGCGGGAACGGGCACAGATACGCAGTATTTT.

The gene calls are TRBV9 and TRBJ1-6; D is possibly TRBD1 (5 bases). This CDR3 region has 16 residues. Trimming pared 0 bases from V and 6 bases from J, leaving 13 bases between. Germline values: CDR1 SGDLS, CDR2 YYNGEE. The CDR3 reads CASSVAGGNTNSPLHF. CDR3 sequence (DNA): TGTGCCAGCAGCGTAGCGGGGGGAAACACTAATTCACCCCTCCACTTT.

In this sample, this clone turned up once. This chain connects TRBV10-3 to TRBJ1-5, with 10 nucleotides matching TRBD1. The V segment lost 0 bases and the J segment 4 bases; nucleotides outside the gene matches: 6. Per germline, CDR1 ENHRY and CDR2 SYGVKD. The CDR3 contains 17 residues. CDR3 DNA sequence: TGTGCCATCAGTGAGTCGGGGGACAGGGGTTTGAATCAGCCCCAGCATTTT. Translation: CAISESGDRGLNQPQHF.

V usage is TRBV7-9 and J usage is TRBJ2-7, with D perhaps matching TRBD2 (5 bases). The germline V and J ends were trimmed by 7 bases and 3 bases, with 16 bases remaining between them. There are 14 residues in the CDR3. CDR1 and CDR2 from the germline V gene are SEHNR and FQNEAQ (reference sequence). The CDR3, as DNA: TGTGCCAGCACCCCTCCCGGACTCGGCTACGAGCAGTACTTC. Translating it yields CASTPPGLGYEQYF.

This clone was seen a handful of times. This chain joins TRBV6-6 and TRBJ2-7; TRBD1 might be the D (6 bases). There are 14 residues in the CDR3. The germline V and J ends were trimmed by 5 bases and 5 bases, with 16 bases remaining between them. The germline V gene encodes CDR1 MNHNY and CDR2 SVGAGI (reference sequence). The CDR3 reads CASSPPLRGHEQYF. In nucleotides, the CDR3 is TGTGCCAGCAGTCCCCCTCTCAGGGGACACGAGCAGTACTTC.

V gene TRBV6-1 combines with J gene TRBJ1-3; D not resolved. This CDR3 is built from 17 residues. Trimming took off 1 base at V and 0 bases at J, with 13 bases between the two ends. Per the germline V gene, CDR1 is MNHNS and CDR2 is SASEGT. The CDR3 loop reads CASSEVVPGSSGNTIYF. The CDR3 DNA is TGTGCCAGCAGTGAAGTTGTCCCCGGGAGCTCTGGAAACACCATATATTTT.

The V gene is TRBV7-2, the J gene TRBJ2-3, with 9 positions matching TRBD1. Trimming removed 5 bases from V and 4 bases from J; junction bases left unmatched: 7. The CDR3 has 15 amino acids. Germline V gene data show CDR1 as SGHTA and CDR2 as FQGNSA. The CDR3 coding sequence is TGTGCCAGCAGCGACCGGGACAGGGCGTCAGATACGCAGTATTTT. This codes for CASSDRDRASDTQYF.

V and J are TRBV18 and TRBJ2-1; 11 bases line up with TRBD2. The CDR3 contains 16 residues. The V gene end was trimmed by 5 bases and the J gene end by 4 bases; junction bases not matched to a gene: 7. Germline values: CDR1 KGHSH, CDR2 LQKENI. The CDR3 DNA reads TGTGCCAGCTCAGACGGGACTAGCGGACTGTACAATGAGCAGTTCTTC. Translating it yields CASSDGTSGLYNEQFF.

The chain employs TRBV4-1 and TRBJ2-7; 10 bases are a match to TRBD2. In germline, CDR1 is MGHRA, CDR2 YSYEKL. The junction had 3 bases not matched to a gene; V was cut back by 1 base and J by 3 bases. The length of the CDR3 is 15 residues. The CDR3: CASSQGPSGGYEQYF. The CDR3 DNA sequence: TGCGCCAGCAGCCAAGGCCCTAGCGGGGGCTACGAGCAGTACTTC.